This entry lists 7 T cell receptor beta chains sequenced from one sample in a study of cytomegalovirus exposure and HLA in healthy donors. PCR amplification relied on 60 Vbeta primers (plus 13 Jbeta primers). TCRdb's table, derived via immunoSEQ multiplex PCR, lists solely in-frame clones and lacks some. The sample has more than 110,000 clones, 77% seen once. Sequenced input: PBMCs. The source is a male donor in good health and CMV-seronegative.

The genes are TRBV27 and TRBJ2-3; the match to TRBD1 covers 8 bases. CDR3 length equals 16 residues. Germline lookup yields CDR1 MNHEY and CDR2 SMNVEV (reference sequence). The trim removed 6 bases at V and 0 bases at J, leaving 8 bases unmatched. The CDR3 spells CASRPGGWVSTDTQYF. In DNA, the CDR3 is TGTGCCAGCAGGCCAGGGGGCTGGGTTAGCACAGATACGCAGTATTTT.

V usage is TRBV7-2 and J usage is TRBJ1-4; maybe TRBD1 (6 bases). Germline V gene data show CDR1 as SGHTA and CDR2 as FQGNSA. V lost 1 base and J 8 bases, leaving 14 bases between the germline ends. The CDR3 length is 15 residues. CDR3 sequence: CASSLGGGGGEKLFF. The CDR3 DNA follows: TGTGCCAGCAGCTTAGGGGGAGGGGGGGGCGAAAAACTGTTTTTT.

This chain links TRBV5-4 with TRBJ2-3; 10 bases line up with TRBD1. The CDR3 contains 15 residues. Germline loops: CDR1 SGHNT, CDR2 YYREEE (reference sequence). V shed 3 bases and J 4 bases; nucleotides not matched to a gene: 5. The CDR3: CASSSDRGRSDTQYF. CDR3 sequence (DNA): TGTGCCAGCAGCTCCGACAGGGGGCGATCAGATACGCAGTATTTT.

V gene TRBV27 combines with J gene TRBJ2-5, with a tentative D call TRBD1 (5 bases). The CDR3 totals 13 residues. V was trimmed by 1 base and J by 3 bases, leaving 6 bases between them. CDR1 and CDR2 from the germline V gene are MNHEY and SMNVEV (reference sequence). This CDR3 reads CASSLLGEETQYF. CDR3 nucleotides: TGTGCCAGCAGTTTATTAGGGGAAGAGACCCAGTACTTC.

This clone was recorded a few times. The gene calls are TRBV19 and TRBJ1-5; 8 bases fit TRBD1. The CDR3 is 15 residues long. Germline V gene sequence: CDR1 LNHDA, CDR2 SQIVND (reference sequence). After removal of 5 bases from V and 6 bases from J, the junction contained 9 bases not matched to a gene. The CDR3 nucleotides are TGTGCCAGTAGTGTACCCGACAGGGGCAGTCAGCCCCAGCATTTT. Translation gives CASSVPDRGSQPQHF.

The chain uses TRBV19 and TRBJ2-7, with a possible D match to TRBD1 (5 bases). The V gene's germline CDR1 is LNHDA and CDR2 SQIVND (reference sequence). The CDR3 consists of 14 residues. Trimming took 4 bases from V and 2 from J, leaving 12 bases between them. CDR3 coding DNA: TGTGCCAGTAGTAAGGAACAGGCGGCCTACGAGCAGTACTTC. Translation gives CASSKEQAAYEQYF.

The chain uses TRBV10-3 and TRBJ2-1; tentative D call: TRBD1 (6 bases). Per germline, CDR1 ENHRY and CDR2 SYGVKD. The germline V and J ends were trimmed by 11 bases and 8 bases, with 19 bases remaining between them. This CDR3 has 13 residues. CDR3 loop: CASNQGSRDEQFF. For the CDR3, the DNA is TGTGCCTCTAACCAGGGGAGTAGGGATGAGCAGTTCTTC.